This T cell receptor beta chain was sequenced during a study of T cell repertoires in cytomegalovirus infection. Study-level information: Public signatures in TCR beta pointed to CMV infection and matching HLA type.

TCRdb independently ran MiXCR on the reads; one entry per CDR3 protein. The sample yields about 770,000 distinct CDR3 sequences, approximately 32% seen once. There are many counts of this clonotype. The target antigen is unknown. Regarding the study as a whole: Identification of carriers of CMV plus the relevant HLA was performed using cumulative public TCR beta family frequency. Clonotypes of TCR beta that were HLA-C-restricted and CMV-specific dominated the ex vivo response.

The V end lost 5 bases, the J end lost 7 bases, and 12 bases lay between the germline ends. The V gene's germline CDR1 is MDHEN and CDR2 SYDVKM. The CDR3 loop spans 13 amino acids. Sequencing used cultured CD8+ T cells from PBMCs, obtained from culture after CMV antigen stimulation. The rearrangement links TRBV28 to TRBJ2-1, with D tentatively TRBD2 (5 bases). The TCR originated in a human donor in good health (CMV status not recorded). Some clones in this sample may be carry-over from other donors' samples. The CDR3 loop reads CASSPRTGNEQFF. The CDR3 nucleotides are TGTGCCAGCAGTCCCCGGACTGGGAATGAGCAGTTCTTC. The entire variable domain, with the rest obtained from reference TRBV28 and TRBJ2-1, is as follows: DVKVTQSSRYLVKRTGEKVFLECVQDMDHENMFWYRQDPGLGLRLIYFSYDVKMKEKGDIPEGYSVSREKKERFSLILESASTNQTSMYLCASSPRTGNEQFFGPGTRLTVL.